The TCR beta chain described here comes from a study of spatial heterogeneity in lung cancer. Study-level results: Higher tumor mutation counts went along with higher counts of expanded intratumoral alpha and beta TCRs.

This clonotype is large in the sample. Its antigen is as yet unknown. Time point indicated: sample taken at primary tumor resection. Material for sequencing was whole RNA from tumor, nontumor lung or frozen PBMC, left unsorted. This CDR3 has 15 amino acids. The V gene end was trimmed by 5 bases and the J gene end by 3 bases; junction bases not matched to a gene: 6. Germline lookup yields CDR1 SGHTA and CDR2 FQGNSA. A unique molecular identifier was carried by every single TCR cDNA molecule. TCRdb called the 5' RACE reads again in MiXCR, with one record for every CDR3 protein. The sample has about 4,900 distinct CDR3 sequences; about 28% are singletons.

The receptor comes from a male donor with early-stage non-small cell lung cancer. Sample: lung tumor tissue, taken at surgery. The chain links TRBV7-2 to TRBJ1-5; 8 bases align to TRBD1. CDR3 DNA sequence: TGTGCCAGCAGCCGGACAGGGACGAACAATCAGCCCCAGCATTTT. The encoded protein is CASSRTGTNNQPQHF.